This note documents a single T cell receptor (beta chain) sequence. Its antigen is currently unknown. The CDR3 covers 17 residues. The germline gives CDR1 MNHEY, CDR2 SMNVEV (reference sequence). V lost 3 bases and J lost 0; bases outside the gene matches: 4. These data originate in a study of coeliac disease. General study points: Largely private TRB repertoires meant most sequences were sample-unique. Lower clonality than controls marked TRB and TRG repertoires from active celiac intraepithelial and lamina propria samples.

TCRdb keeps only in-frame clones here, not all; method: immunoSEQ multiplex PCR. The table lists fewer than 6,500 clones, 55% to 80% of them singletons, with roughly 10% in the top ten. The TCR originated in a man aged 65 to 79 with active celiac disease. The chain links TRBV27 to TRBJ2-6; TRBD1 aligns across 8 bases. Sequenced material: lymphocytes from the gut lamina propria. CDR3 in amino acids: CASSFDRGGSGANVLTF. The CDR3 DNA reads TGTGCCAGCAGTTTCGACAGGGGAGGCTCTGGGGCCAACGTCCTGACTTTC.